These 2 T cell receptor beta chains came from one sample sequenced in a study of T cell responses to AZD1222 COVID-19 vaccine. Profiling relied on immunoSEQ multiplex PCR, and the TCRdb table lists in-frame clones only, not all of them. Of some 130,000 clones in the sample, around 84% are singletons; the top ten hold over 3.5%. Material: peripheral blood, obtained on day 0 of AZD1222 vaccination. Every receptor here comes from an adult in good health.

The V call is TRBV5-1, the J call TRBJ2-7; no definite D call. With 2 bases removed from V and 0 bases from J, the gap between germline ends came to 6 bases. The germline V gene encodes CDR1 SGHRS and CDR2 YFSETQ. The CDR3 is 13 residues long. CDR3 protein: CASSLKDSYEQYF. The CDR3, as DNA: TGCGCCAGCAGCTTAAAAGACTCCTACGAGCAGTACTTC.

The chain couples TRBV6-6 to TRBJ1-6, with D possibly matching TRBD1 (6 bases). Germline CDR1 is MNHNY and CDR2 is SVGAGI (reference sequence). The CDR3 runs to 16 residues. Trimming stripped 2 bases from V and 8 bases from J, with 16 bases between. The CDR3 DNA reads TGTGCCAGCAGTTACGCAACAGGGCTTAGGGATTCACCCCTCCACTTT. The encoded protein is CASSYATGLRDSPLHF.